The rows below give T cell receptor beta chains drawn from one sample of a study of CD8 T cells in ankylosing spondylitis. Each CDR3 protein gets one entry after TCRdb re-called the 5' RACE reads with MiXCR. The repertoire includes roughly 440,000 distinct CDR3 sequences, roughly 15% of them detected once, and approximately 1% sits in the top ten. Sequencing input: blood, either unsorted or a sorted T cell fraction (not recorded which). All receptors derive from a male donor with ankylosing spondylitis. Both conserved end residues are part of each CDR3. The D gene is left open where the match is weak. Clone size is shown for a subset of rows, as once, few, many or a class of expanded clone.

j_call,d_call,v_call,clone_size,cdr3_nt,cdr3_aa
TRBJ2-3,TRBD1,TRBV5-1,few,TGCGCCAGCAGCTCCGGTTACAGGGGGCGGATCACAGATACGCAGTATTTT,CASSSGYRGRITDTQYF
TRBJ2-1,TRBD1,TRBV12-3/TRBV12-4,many,TGTGCCAGCAGTCAAACCGGGACAGCGTTCTTC,CASSQTGTAFF
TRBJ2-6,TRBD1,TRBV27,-,TGTGCCAGCAGTGGTGGACAGGGTTTCGTTGGGGCCAACGTCCTGACTTTC,CASSGGQGFVGANVLTF
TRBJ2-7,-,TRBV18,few,TGTGCCAGCTCACCACCGACCGCAGGGAACTCCTACGAGCAGTACTTC,CASSPPTAGNSYEQYF
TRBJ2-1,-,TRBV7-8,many,TGTGCCAGCAGCCTCAGGGACTGGACAGCTTACAATGAGCAGTTCTTC,CASSLRDWTAYNEQFF
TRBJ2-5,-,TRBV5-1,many,TGCGCCAGCAGCCGCCCCCCCATCCTGGACCAGTACTTC,CASSRPPILDQYF
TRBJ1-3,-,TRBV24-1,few,TGTGCCACCAGTGATTCCCGTGGAAACACCATATATTTT,CATSDSRGNTIYF
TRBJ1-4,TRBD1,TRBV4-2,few,TGTGCCAGCAGCCAAGACAGGGAGGGGGCCGAAAAACTGTTTTTT,CASSQDREGAEKLFF
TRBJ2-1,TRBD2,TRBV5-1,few,TGCGCCAGCAGCTTGGCAGCGGGGGACACCTACAATGAGCAGTTCTTC,CASSLAAGDTYNEQFF
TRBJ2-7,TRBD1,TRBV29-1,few,TGCAGCGTGGGGGGACAGGGTAGTAGCGAGCAGTACTTC,CSVGGQGSSEQYF
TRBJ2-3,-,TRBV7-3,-,TGTGCCAGCAGCCGGGGCGGGCTGGCGACGGATACGCAGTATTTT,CASSRGGLATDTQYF
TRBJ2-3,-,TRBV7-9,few,TGTGCCAGCAGCTTAGGGACGGAGACAGATACGCAGTATTTT,CASSLGTETDTQYF
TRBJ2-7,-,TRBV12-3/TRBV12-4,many,TGTGCCAGCAGTTCCCCCTACGAGCAGTACTTC,CASSSPYEQYF
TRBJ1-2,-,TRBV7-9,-,TGTGCCAGCAGCTTAGGTCTCACGGGTGCCTATGGCTACACCTTC,CASSLGLTGAYGYTF
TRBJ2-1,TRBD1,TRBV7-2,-,TGTGCCAGCGCCCCCTCGGGGACAGGGGGTAGTACTGAGCAGTTCTTC,CASAPSGTGGSTEQFF
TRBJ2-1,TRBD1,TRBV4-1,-,TGCGCCAGCAGCCAAGATGGGACAGCCTCCTACAATGAGCAGTTCTTC,CASSQDGTASYNEQFF
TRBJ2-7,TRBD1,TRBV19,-,TGTGCCAGTAGTCTCGCCGGGACAGGGTTCCACGAGCAGTACTTC,CASSLAGTGFHEQYF
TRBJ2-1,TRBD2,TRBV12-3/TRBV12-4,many,TGTGCCAGGGCACTAGCGGGAGTTCGCAATGAGCAGTTCTTC,CARALAGVRNEQFF
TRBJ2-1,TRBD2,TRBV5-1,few,TGCGCCAGCAGCTTGGATGGCGGGGGGGAGTGGTTCTTC,CASSLDGGGEWFF
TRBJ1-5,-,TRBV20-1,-,TGCAGTGCTAGAGCGGAATACAATCAGCCCCAGCATTTT,CSARAEYNQPQHF
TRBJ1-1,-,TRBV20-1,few,TGCAGTGCTAGGTTGCGGAACACTGAAGCTTTCTTT,CSARLRNTEAFF
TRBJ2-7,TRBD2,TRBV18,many,TGTGCCAGCTCACCACCGGGTAGCGGGGGCGAGCAGTACTTC,CASSPPGSGGEQYF
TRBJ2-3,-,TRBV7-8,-,TGTGCCAGCAGCTTGTACAGAGGCACAGATACGCAGTATTTT,CASSLYRGTDTQYF
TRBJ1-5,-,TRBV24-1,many,TGTGCCACCGGGCAGGACAATCAGCCCCAGCATTTT,CATGQDNQPQHF
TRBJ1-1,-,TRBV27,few,TGTGCCAGCACGCCGTTTCTGGTTGCACCCAACACTGAAGCTTTCTTT,CASTPFLVAPNTEAFF
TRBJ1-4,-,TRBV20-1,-,TGCAGTGCTGAGGGTGCTAATGAAAAACTGTTTTTT,CSAEGANEKLFF
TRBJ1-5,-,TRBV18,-,TGTGCCAGCTCACCAGAGTTTCGGGGTCAGCCCCAGCATTTT,CASSPEFRGQPQHF
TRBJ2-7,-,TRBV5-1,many,TGCGCCAGCAGCTTGGTCCCGGGGTCCTACGAGCAGTACTTC,CASSLVPGSYEQYF
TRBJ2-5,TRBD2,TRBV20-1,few,TGCAGTGCTAGAAGCGGGGGCGGAGAGACCCAGTACTTC,CSARSGGGETQYF
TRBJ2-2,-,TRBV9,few,TGTGCCAGCAGCGTATTGCCGGGGCGGGACACCGGGGAGCTGTTTTTT,CASSVLPGRDTGELFF
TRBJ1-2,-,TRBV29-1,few,TGCACCACGAGGGGGTCCTATGGCTACACCTTC,CTTRGSYGYTF
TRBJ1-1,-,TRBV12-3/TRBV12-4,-,TGTGCCAGCCGGAGGACACACCAGAACACTGAAGCTTTCTTT,CASRRTHQNTEAFF
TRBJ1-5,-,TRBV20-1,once,TGCAGTGCTCTTCCCGACGGGAATCAGCCCCAGCATTTT,CSALPDGNQPQHF
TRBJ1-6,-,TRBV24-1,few,TGTGCCACCAGTGATTTCGAGGGTTCACCCCTCCACTTT,CATSDFEGSPLHF
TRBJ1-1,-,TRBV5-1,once,TGCGCCAGCAGCTTGACCCCTAGTCGAGGGGGCACTGAAGCTTTCTTT,CASSLTPSRGGTEAFF
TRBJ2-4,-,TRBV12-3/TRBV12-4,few,TGTGCCAGCAGCACCTCCGGGACTGAGAAAAACATTCAGTACTTC,CASSTSGTEKNIQYF
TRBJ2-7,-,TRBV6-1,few,TGTGCCAGCACCCCTGGTTCAGGGTACTACGAGCAGTACTTC,CASTPGSGYYEQYF
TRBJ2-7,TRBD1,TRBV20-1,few,TGCAGTGCTCCCCCGGGACAGGGGGCCTCCTACGAGCAGTACTTC,CSAPPGQGASYEQYF
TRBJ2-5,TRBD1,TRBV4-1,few,TGCGCCAGCAGCCAGGTGGACAGGGACCGGGAGACCCAGTACTTC,CASSQVDRDRETQYF
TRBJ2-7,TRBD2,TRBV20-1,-,TGCAGTGCTAGAGATCGGATCGGAGTCCAGCGGGAGCCCGAGCAGTACTTC,CSARDRIGVQREPEQYF
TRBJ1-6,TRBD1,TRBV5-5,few,TGTGCCAGCAGCTCGGGGGAGGGGACAGGGGTTTCACCCCTCCACTTT,CASSSGEGTGVSPLHF
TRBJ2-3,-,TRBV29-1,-,TGCAGTATCACCCAGGGCACAGATACGCAGTATTTT,CSITQGTDTQYF
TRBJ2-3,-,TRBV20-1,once,TGCAGTGCTAGCTCCCTTAGGGTTTCAGATACGCAGTATTTT,CSASSLRVSDTQYF
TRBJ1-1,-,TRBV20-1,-,TGCAGTGCTAGAGACCGCCGGGAGAACACTGAAGCTTTCTTT,CSARDRRENTEAFF
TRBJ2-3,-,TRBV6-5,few,TGTGCCAGCAGTTATACTTTTTCCGGGACTAGCACAGATACGCAGTATTTT,CASSYTFSGTSTDTQYF
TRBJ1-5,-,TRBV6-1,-,TGTGCCAGCAGTACGGCCAGGGCCTACAATCAGCCCCAGCATTTT,CASSTARAYNQPQHF